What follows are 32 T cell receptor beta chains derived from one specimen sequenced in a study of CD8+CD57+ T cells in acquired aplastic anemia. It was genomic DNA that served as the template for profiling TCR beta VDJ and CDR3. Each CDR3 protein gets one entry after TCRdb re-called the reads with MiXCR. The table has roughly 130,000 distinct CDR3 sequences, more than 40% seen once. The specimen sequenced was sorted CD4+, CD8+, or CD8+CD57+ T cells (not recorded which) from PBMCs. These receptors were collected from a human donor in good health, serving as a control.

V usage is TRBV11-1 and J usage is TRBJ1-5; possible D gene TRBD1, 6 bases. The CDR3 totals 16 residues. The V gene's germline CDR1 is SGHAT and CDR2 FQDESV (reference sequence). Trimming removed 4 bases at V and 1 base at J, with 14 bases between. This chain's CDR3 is CASSYQQGRSNQPQHF. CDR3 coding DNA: TGTGCCAGCAGCTACCAACAGGGAAGGAGCAATCAGCCCCAGCATTTT.

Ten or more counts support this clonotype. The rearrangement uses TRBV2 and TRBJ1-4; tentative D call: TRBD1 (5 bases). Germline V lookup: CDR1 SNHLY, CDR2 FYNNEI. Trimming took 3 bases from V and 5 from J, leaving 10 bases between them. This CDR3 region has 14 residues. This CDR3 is CASSDQGKNEKLFF. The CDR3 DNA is TGTGCCAGCAGTGACCAGGGAAAAAATGAAAAACTGTTTTTT. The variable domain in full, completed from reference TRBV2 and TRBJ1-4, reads EPEVTQTPSHQVTQMGQEVILRCVPISNHLYFYWYRQILGQKVEFLVSFYNNEISEKSEIFDDQFSVERPDGSNFTLKIRSTKLEDSAMYFCASSDQGKNEKLFFGSGTQLSVL.

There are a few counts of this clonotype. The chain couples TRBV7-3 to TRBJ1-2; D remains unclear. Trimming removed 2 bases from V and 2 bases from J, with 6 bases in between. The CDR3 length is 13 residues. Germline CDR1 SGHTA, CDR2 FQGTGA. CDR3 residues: CASSLAGNYGYTF. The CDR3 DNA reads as TGTGCCAGCAGCTTAGCTGGGAACTATGGCTACACCTTC.

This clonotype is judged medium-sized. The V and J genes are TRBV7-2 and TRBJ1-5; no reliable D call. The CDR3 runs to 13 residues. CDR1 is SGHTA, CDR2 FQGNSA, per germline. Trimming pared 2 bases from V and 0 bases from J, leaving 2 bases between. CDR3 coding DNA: TGTGCCAGCAGCTTATCTAGCAATCAGCCCCAGCATTTT. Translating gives CASSLSSNQPQHF.

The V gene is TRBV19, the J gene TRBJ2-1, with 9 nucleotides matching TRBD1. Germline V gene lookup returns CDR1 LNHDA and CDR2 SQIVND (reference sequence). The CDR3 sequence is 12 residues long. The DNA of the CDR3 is TGTGGGACCGGGACAGGGACGCATGAGCAGTTCTTC. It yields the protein CGTGTGTHEQFF.

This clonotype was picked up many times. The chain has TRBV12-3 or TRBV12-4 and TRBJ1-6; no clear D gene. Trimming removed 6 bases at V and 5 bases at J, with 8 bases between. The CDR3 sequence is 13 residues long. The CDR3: CASRGQNNSPLHF. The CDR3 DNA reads TGTGCCAGCAGAGGGCAGAATAATTCACCCCTCCACTTT.

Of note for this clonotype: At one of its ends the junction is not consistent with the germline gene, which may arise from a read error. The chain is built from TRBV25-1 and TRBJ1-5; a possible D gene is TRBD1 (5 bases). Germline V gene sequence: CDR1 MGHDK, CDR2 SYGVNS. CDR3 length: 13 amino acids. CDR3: CASAQGTNQPQHF. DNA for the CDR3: TGTGCCAGCGCGCAGGGCACCAATCAGCCCCAGCATTTC.

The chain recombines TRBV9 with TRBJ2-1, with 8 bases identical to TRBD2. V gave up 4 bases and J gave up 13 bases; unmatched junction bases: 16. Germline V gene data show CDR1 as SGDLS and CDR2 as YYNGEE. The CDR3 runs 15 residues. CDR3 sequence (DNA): TGTGCCAGCAGCTCGGGAGGGTCAGTGGGGGAGACCCAGTTCTTC. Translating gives CASSSGGSVGETQFF.

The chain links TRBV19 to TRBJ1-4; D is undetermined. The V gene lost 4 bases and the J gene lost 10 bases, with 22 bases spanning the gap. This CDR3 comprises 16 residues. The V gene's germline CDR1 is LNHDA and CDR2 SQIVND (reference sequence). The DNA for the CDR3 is TGTGCCAGTAGTAGTTCCGGGTACGATGCGGTGGGAAAACTGTTTTTT. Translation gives CASSSSGYDAVGKLFF. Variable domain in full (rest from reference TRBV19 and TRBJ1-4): DGGITQSPKYLFRKEGQNVTLSCEQNLNHDAMYWYRQDPGQGLRLIYYSQIVNDFQKGDIAEGYSVSREKKESFPLTVTSAQKNPTAFYLCASSSSGYDAVGKLFFGSGTQLSVL.

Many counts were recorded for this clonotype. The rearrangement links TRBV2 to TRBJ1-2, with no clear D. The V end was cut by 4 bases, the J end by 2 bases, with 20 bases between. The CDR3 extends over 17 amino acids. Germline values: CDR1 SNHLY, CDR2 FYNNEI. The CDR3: CASSGFFEISNNYGYTF. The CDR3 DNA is TGTGCCAGCAGTGGTTTTTTTGAGATCTCCAACAACTATGGCTACACCTTC. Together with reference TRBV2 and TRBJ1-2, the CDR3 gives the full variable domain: EPEVTQTPSHQVTQMGQEVILRCVPISNHLYFYWYRQILGQKVEFLVSFYNNEISEKSEIFDDQFSVERPDGSNFTLKIRSTKLEDSAMYFCASSGFFEISNNYGYTFGSGTRLTVV.

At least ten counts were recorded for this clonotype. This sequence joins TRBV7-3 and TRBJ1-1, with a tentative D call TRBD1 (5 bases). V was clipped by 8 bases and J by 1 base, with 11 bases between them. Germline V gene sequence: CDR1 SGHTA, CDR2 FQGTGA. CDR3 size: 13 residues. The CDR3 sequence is CASHRDPNTEAFF. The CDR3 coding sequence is TGTGCCAGCCACCGGGACCCGAACACTGAAGCTTTCTTT.

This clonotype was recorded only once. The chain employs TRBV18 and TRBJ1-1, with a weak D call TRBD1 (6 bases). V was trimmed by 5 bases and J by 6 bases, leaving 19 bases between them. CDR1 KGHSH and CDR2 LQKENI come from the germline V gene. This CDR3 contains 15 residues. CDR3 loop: CASSVAGAGDAEAFF. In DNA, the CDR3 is TGTGCCAGCTCAGTAGCAGGGGCAGGGGACGCTGAAGCTTTCTTT. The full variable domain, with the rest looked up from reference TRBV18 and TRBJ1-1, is NAGVMQNPRHLVRRRGQEARLRCSPMKGHSHVYWYRQLPEEGLKFMVYLQKENIIDESGMPKERFSAEFPKEGPSILRIQQVVRGDSAAYFCASSVAGAGDAEAFFGQGTRLTVV.

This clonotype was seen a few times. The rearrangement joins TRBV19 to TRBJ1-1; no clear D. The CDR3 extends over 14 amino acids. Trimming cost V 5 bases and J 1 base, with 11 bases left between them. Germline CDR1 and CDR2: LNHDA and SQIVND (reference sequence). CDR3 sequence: CASSYASANTEAFF. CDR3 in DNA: TGTGCCAGTAGTTATGCCTCCGCGAACACTGAAGCTTTCTTT.

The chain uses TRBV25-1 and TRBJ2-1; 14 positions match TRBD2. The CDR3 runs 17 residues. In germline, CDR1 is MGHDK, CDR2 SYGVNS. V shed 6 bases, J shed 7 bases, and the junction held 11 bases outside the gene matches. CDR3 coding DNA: TGTGCCAGCAGCGTAGCTGGGACTAGCGGGGGATGGAATGAGCAGTTCTTC. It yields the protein CASSVAGTSGGWNEQFF.

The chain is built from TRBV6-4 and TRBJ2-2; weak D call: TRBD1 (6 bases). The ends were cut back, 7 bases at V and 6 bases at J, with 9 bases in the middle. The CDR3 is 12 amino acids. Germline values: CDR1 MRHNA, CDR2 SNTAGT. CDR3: CASTQGSGELFF. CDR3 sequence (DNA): TGTGCCAGCACCCAGGGGTCCGGGGAGCTGTTTTTT.

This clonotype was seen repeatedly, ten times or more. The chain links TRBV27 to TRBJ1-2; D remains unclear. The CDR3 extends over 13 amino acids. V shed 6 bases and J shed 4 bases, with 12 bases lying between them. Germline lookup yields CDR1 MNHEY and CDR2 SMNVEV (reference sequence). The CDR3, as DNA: TGTGCCAGCAGCGCAACAGAATCCTATGGCTACACCTTC. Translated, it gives CASSATESYGYTF.

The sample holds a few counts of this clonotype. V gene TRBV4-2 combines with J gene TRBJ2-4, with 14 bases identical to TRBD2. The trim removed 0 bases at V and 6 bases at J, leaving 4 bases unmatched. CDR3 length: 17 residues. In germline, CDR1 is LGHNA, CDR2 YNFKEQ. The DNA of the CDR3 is TGTGCCAGCAGCCAAGATGGGGGACTAGCGGGGGCAAACATTCAGTACTTC. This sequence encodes CASSQDGGLAGANIQYF.

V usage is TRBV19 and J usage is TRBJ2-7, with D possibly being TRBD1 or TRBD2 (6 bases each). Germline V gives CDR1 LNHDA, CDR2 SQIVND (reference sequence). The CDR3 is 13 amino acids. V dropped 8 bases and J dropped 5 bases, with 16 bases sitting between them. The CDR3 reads CASPRTGADEQYV. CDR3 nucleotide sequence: TGTGCCAGTCCCCGAACGGGGGCCGACGAGCAGTACGTC.

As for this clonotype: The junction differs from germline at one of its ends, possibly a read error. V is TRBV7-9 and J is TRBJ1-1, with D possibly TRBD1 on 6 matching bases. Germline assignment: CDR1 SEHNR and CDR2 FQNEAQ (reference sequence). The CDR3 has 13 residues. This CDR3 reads CASSTDSNTEAFF. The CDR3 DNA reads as TGTGCCAGCAGCACGGACAGCAACACAGAAGCTTTCTTT.

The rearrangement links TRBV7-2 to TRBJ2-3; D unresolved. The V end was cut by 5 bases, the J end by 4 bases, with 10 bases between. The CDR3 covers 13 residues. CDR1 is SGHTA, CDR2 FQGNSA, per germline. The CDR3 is CASSTTVPDTQYF. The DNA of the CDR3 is TGTGCCAGCAGCACCACGGTGCCAGATACGCAGTATTTT. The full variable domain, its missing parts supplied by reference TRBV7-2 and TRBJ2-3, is GAGVSQSPSNKVTEKGKDVELRCDPISGHTALYWYRQSLGQGLEFLIYFQGNSAPDKSGLPSDRFSAERTGGSVSTLTIQRTQQEDSAVYLCASSTTVPDTQYFGPGTRLTVL.

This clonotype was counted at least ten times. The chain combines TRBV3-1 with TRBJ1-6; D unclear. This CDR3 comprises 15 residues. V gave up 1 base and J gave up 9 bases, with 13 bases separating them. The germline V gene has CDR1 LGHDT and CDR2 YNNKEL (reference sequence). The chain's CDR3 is CASSQGLARSSPLHF. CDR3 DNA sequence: TGTGCCAGCAGCCAAGGTCTGGCCCGTAGTTCACCCCTCCACTTT. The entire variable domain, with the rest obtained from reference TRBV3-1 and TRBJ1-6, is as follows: DTAVSQTPKYLVTQMGNDKSIKCEQNLGHDTMYWYKQDSKKFLKIMFSYNNKELIINETVPNRFSPKSPDKAHLNLHINSLELGDSAVYFCASSQGLARSSPLHFGNGTRLTVT.

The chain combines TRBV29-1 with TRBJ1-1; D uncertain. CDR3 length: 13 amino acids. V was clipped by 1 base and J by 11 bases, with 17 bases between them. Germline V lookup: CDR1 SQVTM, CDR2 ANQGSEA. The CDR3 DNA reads TGCAGCGTTGAAGTCCCGGGCCAACAGTTGGCTTTCTTT. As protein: CSVEVPGQQLAFF.

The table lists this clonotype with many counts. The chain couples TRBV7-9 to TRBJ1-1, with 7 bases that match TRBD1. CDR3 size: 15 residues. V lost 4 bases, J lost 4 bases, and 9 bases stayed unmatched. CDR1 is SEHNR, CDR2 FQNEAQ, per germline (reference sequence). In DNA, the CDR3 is TGTGCCAGCAGCTCACAGGAGGGGGCCCCCACTGAAGCTTTCTTT. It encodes CASSSQEGAPTEAFF.

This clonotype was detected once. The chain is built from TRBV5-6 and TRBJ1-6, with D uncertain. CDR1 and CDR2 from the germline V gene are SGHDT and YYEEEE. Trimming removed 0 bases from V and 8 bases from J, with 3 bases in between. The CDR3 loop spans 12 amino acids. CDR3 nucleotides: TGTGCCAGCAGCTTGGGGGATTCACCCCTCCACTTT. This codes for CASSLGDSPLHF.

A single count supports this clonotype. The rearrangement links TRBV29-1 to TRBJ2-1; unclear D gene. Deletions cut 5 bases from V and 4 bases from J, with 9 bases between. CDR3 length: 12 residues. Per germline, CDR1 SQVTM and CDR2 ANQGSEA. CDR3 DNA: TGCAGCGTTTCCCCAGCTTACAATGAGCAGTTCTTC. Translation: CSVSPAYNEQFF.

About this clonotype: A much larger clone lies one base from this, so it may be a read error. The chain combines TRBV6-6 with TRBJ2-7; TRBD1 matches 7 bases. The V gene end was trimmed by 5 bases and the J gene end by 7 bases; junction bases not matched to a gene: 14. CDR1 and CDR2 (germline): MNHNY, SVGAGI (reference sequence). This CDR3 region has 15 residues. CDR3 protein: CASSPPRGQYNEQYF. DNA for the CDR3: TGTGCCAGCAGTCCCCCGAGGGGGCAGTACAATGAGCAGTACTTC.

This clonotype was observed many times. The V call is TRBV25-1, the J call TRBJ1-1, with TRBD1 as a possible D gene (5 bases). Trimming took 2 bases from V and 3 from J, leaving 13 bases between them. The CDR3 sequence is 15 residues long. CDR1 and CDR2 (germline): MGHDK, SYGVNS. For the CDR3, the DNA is TGTGCCAGCAGTGAACGCTACAGAGGGGACACTGAAGCTTTCTTT. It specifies CASSERYRGDTEAFF.

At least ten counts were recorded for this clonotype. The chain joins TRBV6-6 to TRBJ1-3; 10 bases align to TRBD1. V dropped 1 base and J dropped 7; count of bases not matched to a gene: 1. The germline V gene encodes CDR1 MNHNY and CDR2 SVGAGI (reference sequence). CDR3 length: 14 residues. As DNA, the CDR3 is TGTGCCAGCAGTTACTTGGGACAGGGGAACACCATATATTTT. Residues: CASSYLGQGNTIYF.

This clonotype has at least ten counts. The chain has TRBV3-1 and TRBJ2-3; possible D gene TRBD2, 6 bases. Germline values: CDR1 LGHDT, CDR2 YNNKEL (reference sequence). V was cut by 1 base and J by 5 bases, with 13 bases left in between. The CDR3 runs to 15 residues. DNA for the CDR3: TGTGCCAGCAGCCAAGGAACCATCGGGGGAGATACGCAGTATTTT. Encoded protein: CASSQGTIGGDTQYF.

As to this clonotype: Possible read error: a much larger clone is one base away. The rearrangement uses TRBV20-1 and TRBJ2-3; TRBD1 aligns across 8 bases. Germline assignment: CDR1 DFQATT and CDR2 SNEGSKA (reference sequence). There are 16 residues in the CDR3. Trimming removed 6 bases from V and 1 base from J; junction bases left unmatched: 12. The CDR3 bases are TGCAGTGCCGACGTCGGACAGGGCGGTGGCACAGATACGCAGTATTTT. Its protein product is CSADVGQGGGTDTQYF.

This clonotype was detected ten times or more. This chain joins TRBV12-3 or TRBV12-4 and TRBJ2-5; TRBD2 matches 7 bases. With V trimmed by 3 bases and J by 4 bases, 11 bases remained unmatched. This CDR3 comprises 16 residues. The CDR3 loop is CASSFWGGDVVETQYF. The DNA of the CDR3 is TGTGCCAGCAGTTTTTGGGGGGGGGACGTAGTAGAGACCCAGTACTTC.

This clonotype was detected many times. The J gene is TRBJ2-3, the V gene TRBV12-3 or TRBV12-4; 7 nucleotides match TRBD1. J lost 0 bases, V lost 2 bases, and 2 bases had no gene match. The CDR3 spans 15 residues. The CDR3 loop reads CASSLSTGSTDTQYF. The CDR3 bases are TGTGCCAGCAGTTTATCGACAGGGAGCACAGATACGCAGTATTTT.